These T cell receptor beta chains were read from a single sample in a study of T cells after yellow fever vaccination. Using its own MiXCR run on the 5' RACE reads, TCRdb lists one record per CDR3 protein. The table includes just under 600,000 distinct CDR3 sequences, roughly 14% detected once. Source: PBMCs, taken on the day of the yellow fever booster vaccination. The receptors here all came from a man aged 30-40 years who received the YFV17D yellow fever vaccine. The CDR3 runs from the conserved cysteine through the conserved F or W. The D gene is left open where the match is weak. A clone size is listed for some rows: how often the clone was seen (once, few, many), or a class if it is expanded.

>-|TRBV20-1|many|TRBJ1-2|15
TGCAGTGCTAGAGATCCAGCCGGGCGGTTGGGTGGCTACACCTTC
CSARDPAGRLGGYTF
>-|TRBV20-1|-|TRBJ1-1|14
TGCAGTGCTAGAGATGGGGGAGGATCCACTGAAGCTTTCTTT
CSARDGGGSTEAFF
>-|TRBV20-1|few|TRBJ2-5|14
TGCAGTGCTAGAGAAATAGCGAATCAAGAGACCCAGTACTTC
CSAREIANQETQYF
>-|TRBV7-8|few|TRBJ2-2|14
TGTGCCAGCATTGTCGGGGCGAACACCGGGGAGCTGTTTTTT
CASIVGANTGELFF
>-|TRBV19|few|TRBJ1-4|16
TGTGCCAGTAGTGAAAGTCGGTGGCTTCCGTATGAAAAACTGTTTTTT
CASSESRWLPYEKLFF
>-|TRBV6-5|few|TRBJ2-7|15
TGTGCCAGCAGTTACTCCGGGACGGCGAAGGGAGAGCAGTACTTC
CASSYSGTAKGEQYF
>TRBD1|TRBV7-9|-|TRBJ2-5|16
TGTGCCAGCAGCTTTCTTGACAGGGGGCCTCAAGAGACCCAGTACTTC
CASSFLDRGPQETQYF
>-|TRBV20-1|few|TRBJ1-2|14
TGCAGTGCTCCGGACCGGGACAACGGTTATGGCTACACCTTC
CSAPDRDNGYGYTF
>TRBD2|TRBV3-1|-|TRBJ2-5|14
TGTGCCAGCAGCCCGACTAGCGGCCTGGAGGACCAGTACTTC
CASSPTSGLEDQYF
>-|TRBV30|-|TRBJ2-2|12
TGTGCCTGGAGGTTCGGGGGTCAGGAGCTGTTTTTT
CAWRFGGQELFF
>TRBD2|TRBV5-1|-|TRBJ2-7|15
TGCGCCAGCAGCTCCGGGACTAGCGGGATTTACGAGCAGTACTTC
CASSSGTSGIYEQYF
>-|TRBV6-2/TRBV6-3|few|TRBJ2-7|14
TGTGCCAGCAGTTACTTGTCGGTTGCCTACGAGCAGTACTTC
CASSYLSVAYEQYF
>TRBD1|TRBV6-2/TRBV6-3|few|TRBJ2-3|15
TGTGCCAGCAGTCAGACAGGGGGCCGCACAGATACGCAGTATTTT
CASSQTGGRTDTQYF
>-|TRBV20-1|few|TRBJ2-1|14
TGCAGTGCTATGGTTCCCGCCGGAAGCAATGAGCAGTTCTTC
CSAMVPAGSNEQFF
>-|TRBV20-1|few|TRBJ1-5|12
TGCAGTGCTAGCTGGGGGGCTCAGCCCCAGCATTTT
CSASWGAQPQHF
>-|TRBV2|many|TRBJ2-5|16
TGTGCCAGCAGTGGAGGGGCGGGTAGCGGAGAAGAGACCCAGTACTTC
CASSGGAGSGEETQYF
>-|TRBV12-3/TRBV12-4|few|TRBJ2-1|15
TGTGCCAGCAGTCCCCTTGTAAGCTCCTACAATGAGCAGTTCTTC
CASSPLVSSYNEQFF
>TRBD2|TRBV27|-|TRBJ2-2|14
TGTGCCAGCAGTGTTAGCGGGAGTGGCGGGGAGCTGTTTTTT
CASSVSGSGGELFF
>-|TRBV20-1|-|TRBJ2-4|13
TGCAGTGCCGAGGGACGGGCCAAAAACATTCAGTACTTC
CSAEGRAKNIQYF
>-|TRBV12-3/TRBV12-4|few|TRBJ1-5|16
TGTGCCAGCTCCCCCGGGTCCGAAGTTAGCAATCAGCCCCAGCATTTT
CASSPGSEVSNQPQHF
>-|TRBV29-1|few|TRBJ2-3|15
TGCAGCGTTGAAGGAGGGGGAGGAGGGCTATATTCGCAGTATTTT
CSVEGGGGGLYSQYF
>-|TRBV11-2|-|TRBJ2-2|12
TGTGCCAGCAGCTTAAAAACCGGGGAGCTGTTTTTT
CASSLKTGELFF
>TRBD2|TRBV5-1|-|TRBJ2-3|17
TGCGCCAGCAGCCCGTACCTGTTAGCGGGGGGCACAGATACGCAGTATTTT
CASSPYLLAGGTDTQYF
>-|TRBV30|-|TRBJ1-4|16
TGTGCCTGGAATCCCCTGGGGCTCGGCACTAATGAAAAACTGTTTTTT
CAWNPLGLGTNEKLFF
>TRBD2|TRBV20-1|few|TRBJ2-1|13
TGCAGTGCTAGGGGTCCCTGGGCGGGAGCGGTGTTCTTC
CSARGPWAGAVFF
>TRBD2|TRBV7-3|-|TRBJ2-5|18
TGTGCCAGCAGCTTAATGGTACTAGCGGGAGGTAGGGGAGAGACCCAGTACTTC
CASSLMVLAGGRGETQYF
>TRBD2|TRBV7-2|-|TRBJ2-1|20
TGTGCCAGCAGCTTAGCATTGGTGCCTAGCGGGAGGTCGGGACGCAATGAGCAGTTCTTC
CASSLALVPSGRSGRNEQFF
>TRBD2|TRBV7-2|-|TRBJ2-1|16
TGTGCCAGCAGCTTAGCGCTAGCGGGAGGCAACAATGAGCAGTTCTTC
CASSLALAGGNNEQFF
>-|TRBV20-1|-|TRBJ2-7|13
TGCTGTGCTAGCCCCCCCTCCTCCTACGAGCAGTACTTC
CCASPPSSYEQYF
>TRBD1|TRBV5-1|many|TRBJ2-5|13
TGCGCCAGCAGCTGGACAGGGGAAGAGACCCAGTACTTC
CASSWTGEETQYF
>TRBD1|TRBV3-1|few|TRBJ2-7|13
TGTGCCAGCCGGGACAGTAGTACCTACGAGCAGTACTTC
CASRDSSTYEQYF
>-|TRBV28|few|TRBJ1-6|14
TGTGCCAGCAGCCCCCCCAGGGATGGGCCACCCCTCCACTTT
CASSPPRDGPPLHF
>-|TRBV2|-|TRBJ2-3|15
TGTGCCAGCACCCTGGGGGACACTCGCACAGATACGCAGTATTTT
CASTLGDTRTDTQYF
>-|TRBV27|few|TRBJ2-3|14
TGTGCCAGCAGTTCGCTAGGGAGCACAGATACGCAGTATTTT
CASSSLGSTDTQYF
>-|TRBV7-9|-|TRBJ1-4|14
TGTGCCAGCAGCTTAAAACAGGGAGGAGAAAAACTGTTTTTT
CASSLKQGGEKLFF
>-|TRBV7-2|-|TRBJ2-1|16
TGTGCCAGCAGCTTATATCTACCCGAGTTGTACAATGAGCAGTTCTTC
CASSLYLPELYNEQFF
>-|TRBV5-1|-|TRBJ2-1|16
TGCGCCAGCAGCTTGGACGCTTCCAGCTCCTACAATGAGCAGTTCTTC
CASSLDASSSYNEQFF
>TRBD2|TRBV27|few|TRBJ2-5|16
TGTGCCAGCAGTTTAGAGGGACTAGCGGGAGTAGAGACCCAGTACTTC
CASSLEGLAGVETQYF
>-|TRBV4-3|-|TRBJ2-3|15
TGCGCCAGCAGCCTTATCTATGGGAACACAGATACGCAGTATTTT
CASSLIYGNTDTQYF
>-|TRBV24-1|-|TRBJ2-3|13
TGTGCCACCGGGACTGGAAGCACAGATACGCAGTATTTT
CATGTGSTDTQYF